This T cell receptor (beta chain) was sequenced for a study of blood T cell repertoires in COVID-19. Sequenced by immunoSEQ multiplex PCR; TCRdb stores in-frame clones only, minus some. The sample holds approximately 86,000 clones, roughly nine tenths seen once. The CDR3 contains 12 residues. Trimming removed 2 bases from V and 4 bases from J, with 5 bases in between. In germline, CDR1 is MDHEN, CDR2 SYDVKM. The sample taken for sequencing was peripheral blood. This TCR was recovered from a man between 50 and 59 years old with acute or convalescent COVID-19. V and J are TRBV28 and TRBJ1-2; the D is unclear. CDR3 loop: CASSLMSYGYTF. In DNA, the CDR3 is TGTGCCAGCAGTTTAATGAGCTATGGCTACACCTTC.